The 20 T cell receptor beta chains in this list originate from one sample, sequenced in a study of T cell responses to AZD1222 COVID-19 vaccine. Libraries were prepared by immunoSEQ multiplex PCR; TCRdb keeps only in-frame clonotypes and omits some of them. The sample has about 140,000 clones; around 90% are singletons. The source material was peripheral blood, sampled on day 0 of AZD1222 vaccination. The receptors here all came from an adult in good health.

The CDR3 protein is CAWMRMRNTEAFF. In DNA form, the CDR3 reads TGTGCCTGGATGAGGATGCGGAACACTGAAGCTTTCTTT. This sequence joins TRBV30 and TRBJ1-1; D uncertain. Germline lookup yields CDR1 GTSNPN and CDR2 SVGIG (reference sequence). V lost 4 bases to trimming and J lost 1 base, with 10 bases between them. The CDR3 length is 13 residues.

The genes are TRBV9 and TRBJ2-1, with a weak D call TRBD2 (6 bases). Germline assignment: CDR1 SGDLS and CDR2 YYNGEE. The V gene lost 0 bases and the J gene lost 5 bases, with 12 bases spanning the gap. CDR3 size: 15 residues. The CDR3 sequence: CASSVGGLVNNEQFF. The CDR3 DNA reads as TGTGCCAGCAGCGTAGGGGGACTTGTCAACAATGAGCAGTTCTTC.

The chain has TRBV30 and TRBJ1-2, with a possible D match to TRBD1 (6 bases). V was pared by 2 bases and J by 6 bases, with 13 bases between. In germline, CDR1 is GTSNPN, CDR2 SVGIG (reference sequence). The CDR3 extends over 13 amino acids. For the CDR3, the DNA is TGTGCCTGGAGTCATACAGGGTCGGATGGCTACACCTTC. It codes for CAWSHTGSDGYTF.

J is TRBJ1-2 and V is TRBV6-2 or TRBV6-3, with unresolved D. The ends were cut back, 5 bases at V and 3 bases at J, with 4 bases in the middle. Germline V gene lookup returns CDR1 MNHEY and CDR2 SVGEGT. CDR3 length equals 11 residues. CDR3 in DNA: TGTGCCAGCAGTCTAGACTATGGCTACACCTTC. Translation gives CASSLDYGYTF.

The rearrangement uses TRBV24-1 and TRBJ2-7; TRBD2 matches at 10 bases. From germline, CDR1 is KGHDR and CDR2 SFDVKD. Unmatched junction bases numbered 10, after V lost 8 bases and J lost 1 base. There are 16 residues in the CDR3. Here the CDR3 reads CATINTSGKDSYEQYF. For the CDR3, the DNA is TGTGCCACCATCAACACTAGCGGGAAGGATTCCTACGAGCAGTACTTC.

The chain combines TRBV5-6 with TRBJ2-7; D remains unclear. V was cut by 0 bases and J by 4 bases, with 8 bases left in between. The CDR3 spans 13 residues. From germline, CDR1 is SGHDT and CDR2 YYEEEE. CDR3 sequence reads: CASSLGVFYEQYF. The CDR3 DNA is TGTGCCAGCAGCTTGGGTGTGTTTTACGAGCAGTACTTC.

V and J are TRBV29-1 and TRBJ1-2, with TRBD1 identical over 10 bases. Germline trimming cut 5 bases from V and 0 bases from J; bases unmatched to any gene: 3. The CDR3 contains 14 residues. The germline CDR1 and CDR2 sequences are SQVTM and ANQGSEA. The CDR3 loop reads CSVRDRGSNYGYTF. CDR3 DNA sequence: TGCAGCGTTCGGGACAGGGGATCTAACTATGGCTACACCTTC.

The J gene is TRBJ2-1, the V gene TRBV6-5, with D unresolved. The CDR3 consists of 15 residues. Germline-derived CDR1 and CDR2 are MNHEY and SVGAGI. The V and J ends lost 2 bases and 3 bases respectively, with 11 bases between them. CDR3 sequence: CASSYTGSGYNEQFF. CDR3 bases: TGTGCCAGCAGTTACACGGGTTCGGGCTACAATGAGCAGTTCTTC.

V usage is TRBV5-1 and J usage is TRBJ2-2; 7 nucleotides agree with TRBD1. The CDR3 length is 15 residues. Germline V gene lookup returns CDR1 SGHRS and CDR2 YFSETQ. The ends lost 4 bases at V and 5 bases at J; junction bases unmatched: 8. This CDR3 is CASSPGTARTGELFF. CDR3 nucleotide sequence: TGCGCCAGCAGCCCAGGGACAGCTAGGACCGGGGAGCTGTTTTTT.

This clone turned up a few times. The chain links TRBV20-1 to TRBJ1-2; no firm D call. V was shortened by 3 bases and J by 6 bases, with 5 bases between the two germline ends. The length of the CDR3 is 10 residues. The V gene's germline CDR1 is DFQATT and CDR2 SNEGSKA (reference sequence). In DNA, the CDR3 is TGCAGTGCTAGCTTTAATGGCTACACCTTC. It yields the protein CSASFNGYTF.

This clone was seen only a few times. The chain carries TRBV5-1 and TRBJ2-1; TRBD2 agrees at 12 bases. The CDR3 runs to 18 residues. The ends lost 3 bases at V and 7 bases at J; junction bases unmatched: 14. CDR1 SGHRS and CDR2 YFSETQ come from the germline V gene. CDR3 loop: CASSSGNGLAGPGNEQFF. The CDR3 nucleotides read TGCGCCAGCAGCTCCGGTAATGGACTAGCGGGACCGGGTAATGAGCAGTTCTTC.

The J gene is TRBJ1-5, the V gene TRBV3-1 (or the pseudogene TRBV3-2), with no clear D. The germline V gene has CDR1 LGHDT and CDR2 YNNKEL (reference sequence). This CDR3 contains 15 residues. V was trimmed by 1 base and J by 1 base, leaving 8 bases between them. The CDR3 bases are TGTGCCAGCAGCCAAGCCCCGGACAGCAATCAGCCCCAGCATTTT. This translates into CASSQAPDSNQPQHF.

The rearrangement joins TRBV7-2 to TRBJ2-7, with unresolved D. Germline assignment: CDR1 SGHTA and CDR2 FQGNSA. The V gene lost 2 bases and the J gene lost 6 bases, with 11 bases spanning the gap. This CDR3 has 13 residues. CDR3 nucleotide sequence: TGTGCCAGCAGCTTACCACAACTCAGCGAGCAGTACTTC. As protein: CASSLPQLSEQYF.

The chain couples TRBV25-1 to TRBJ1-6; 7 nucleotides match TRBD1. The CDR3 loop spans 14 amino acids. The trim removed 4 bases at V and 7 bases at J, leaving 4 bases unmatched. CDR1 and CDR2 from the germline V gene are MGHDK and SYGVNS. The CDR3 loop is CASSGRGPNSPLHF. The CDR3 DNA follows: TGTGCCAGCAGTGGAAGGGGGCCCAATTCACCCCTCCACTTT.

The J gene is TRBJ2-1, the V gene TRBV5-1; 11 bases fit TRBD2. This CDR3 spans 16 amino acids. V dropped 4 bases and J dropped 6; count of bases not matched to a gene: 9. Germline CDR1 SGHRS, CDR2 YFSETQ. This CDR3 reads CASSPIVLAGGNEQFF. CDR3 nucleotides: TGCGCCAGCAGCCCCATAGTGCTAGCGGGAGGCAATGAGCAGTTCTTC.

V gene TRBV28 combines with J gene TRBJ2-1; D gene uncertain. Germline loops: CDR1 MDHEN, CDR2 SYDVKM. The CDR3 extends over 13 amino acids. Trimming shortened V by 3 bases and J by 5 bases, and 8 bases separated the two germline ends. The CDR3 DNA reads TGTGCCAGCAGTTTGTCCGGCGACAATGAGCAGTTCTTC. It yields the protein CASSLSGDNEQFF.

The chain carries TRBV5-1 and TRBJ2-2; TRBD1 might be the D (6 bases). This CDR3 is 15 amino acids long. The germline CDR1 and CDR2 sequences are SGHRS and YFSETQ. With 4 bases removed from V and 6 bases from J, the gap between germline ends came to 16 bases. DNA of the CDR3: TGCGCCAGCAGCCCGGGACATAACCGGCCCGGGGAGCTGTTTTTT. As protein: CASSPGHNRPGELFF.

The CDR3 nucleotides read TGTGCCAGCAGCTTGGTCAGGGTGGGCACAGATACGCAGTATTTT. Translating gives CASSLVRVGTDTQYF. The V and J genes are TRBV5-6 and TRBJ2-3, with D maybe TRBD1 (5 bases). Germline loops: CDR1 SGHDT, CDR2 YYEEEE. Trimming stripped 0 bases from V and 1 base from J, with 9 bases between. The CDR3 contains 15 residues.

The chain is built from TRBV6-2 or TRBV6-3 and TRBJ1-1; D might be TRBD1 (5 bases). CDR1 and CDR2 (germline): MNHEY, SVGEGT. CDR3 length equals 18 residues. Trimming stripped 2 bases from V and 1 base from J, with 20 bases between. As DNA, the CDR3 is TGTGCCAGCAGTTACCAACCTTGGGAGACAGTGCCGAACACTGAAGCTTTCTTT. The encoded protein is CASSYQPWETVPNTEAFF.

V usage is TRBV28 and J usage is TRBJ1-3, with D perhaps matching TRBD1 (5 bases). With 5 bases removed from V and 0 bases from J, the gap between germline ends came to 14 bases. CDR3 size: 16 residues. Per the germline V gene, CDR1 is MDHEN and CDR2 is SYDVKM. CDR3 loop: CASSTPRDHSGNTIYF. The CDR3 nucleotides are TGTGCCAGCAGTACCCCCCGGGACCACTCTGGAAACACCATATATTTT.